The 2 T cell receptor beta chains below all came from one sample that was sequenced in a study of blood T cells in healthy people across ages. It was with a sample-barcoded 5' primer and a J-beta primer mix that a second PCR of roughly 7 to 12 cycles was run. TCRdb analysed the 5' RACE reads with MiXCR anew, one entry per CDR3 protein. There are roughly 860,000 distinct CDR3 sequences in the sample; approximately 65% occur only once, and 28% lies in the top ten. The specimen sequenced was blood. These receptors were taken from a man aged 25-45 years in good health.

About this clonotype: One end of the junction is discordant with germline, which a read error may explain. The chain is built from TRBV9 and TRBJ2-3; a possible D gene is TRBD2 (5 bases). Germline V lookup: CDR1 SGDLS, CDR2 YYNGEE. The CDR3 totals 15 residues. CDR3 residues: CPSSGLRLRTDTQYF. The CDR3 region has the DNA TGTCCCAGCAGCGGCCTGAGGCTTCGCACAGATACGCAGTATTTT.

In its sample, this clonotype was seen a few times. This sequence joins TRBV7-2 and TRBJ2-7; D is uncertain. CDR1 is SGHTA, CDR2 FQGNSA, per germline. Trimming took off 5 bases at V and 3 bases at J, with 8 bases between the two ends. The CDR3 sequence is 12 residues long. As DNA, the CDR3 is TGTGCCAGCAGCCCGATCCGCTACGAGCAGTACTTC. Translated, it gives CASSPIRYEQYF.